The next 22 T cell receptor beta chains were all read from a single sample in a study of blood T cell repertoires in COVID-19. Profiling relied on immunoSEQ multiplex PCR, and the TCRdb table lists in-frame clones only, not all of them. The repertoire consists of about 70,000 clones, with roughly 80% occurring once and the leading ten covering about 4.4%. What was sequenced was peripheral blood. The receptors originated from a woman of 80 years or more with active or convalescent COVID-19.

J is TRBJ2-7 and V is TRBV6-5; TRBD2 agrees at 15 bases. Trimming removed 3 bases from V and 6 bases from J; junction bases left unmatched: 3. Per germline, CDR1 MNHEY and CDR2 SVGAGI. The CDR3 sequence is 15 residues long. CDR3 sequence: CASSYGTSGGTEQYF. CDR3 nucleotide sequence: TGTGCCAGCAGTTATGGGACTAGCGGGGGGACCGAGCAGTACTTC.

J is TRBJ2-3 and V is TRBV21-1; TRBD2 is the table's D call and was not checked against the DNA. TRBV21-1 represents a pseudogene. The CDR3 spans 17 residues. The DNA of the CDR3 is TGTGCCAGCAGCAAAGATAGGACTAGCGGCCCGAGGGATACGCAGTATTTT. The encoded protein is CASSKDRTSGPRDTQYF.

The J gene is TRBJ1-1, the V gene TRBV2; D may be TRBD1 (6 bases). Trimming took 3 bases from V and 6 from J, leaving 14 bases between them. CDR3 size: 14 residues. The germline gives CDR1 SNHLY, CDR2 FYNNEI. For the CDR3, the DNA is TGTGCCAGCAGTGATGAGCAGGGGATCGCTGAAGCTTTCTTT. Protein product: CASSDEQGIAEAFF.

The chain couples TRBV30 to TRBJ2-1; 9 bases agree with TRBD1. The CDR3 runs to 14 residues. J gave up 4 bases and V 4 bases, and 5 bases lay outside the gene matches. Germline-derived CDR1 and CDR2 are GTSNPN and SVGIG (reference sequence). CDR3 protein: CAWTRTGEYNEQFF. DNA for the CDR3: TGTGCCTGGACAAGGACAGGGGAATACAATGAGCAGTTCTTC.

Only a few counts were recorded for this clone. The CDR3 DNA follows: TGTGCCAGTCCACCCCCGAGGGTGAACACTGAAGCTTTCTTT. Its protein product is CASPPPRVNTEAFF. The gene calls are TRBV6-5 and TRBJ1-1; D call uncertain. The length of the CDR3 is 14 residues. Germline assignment: CDR1 MNHEY and CDR2 SVGAGI. V was trimmed by 9 bases and J by 0 bases, leaving 14 bases between them.

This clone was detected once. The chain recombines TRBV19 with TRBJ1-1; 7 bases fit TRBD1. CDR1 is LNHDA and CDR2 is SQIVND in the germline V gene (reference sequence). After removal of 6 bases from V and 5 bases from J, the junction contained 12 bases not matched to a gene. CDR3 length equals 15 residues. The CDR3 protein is CASRIMTGQRTEAFF. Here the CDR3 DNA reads TGTGCCAGTAGGATCATGACGGGACAGCGGACTGAAGCTTTCTTT.

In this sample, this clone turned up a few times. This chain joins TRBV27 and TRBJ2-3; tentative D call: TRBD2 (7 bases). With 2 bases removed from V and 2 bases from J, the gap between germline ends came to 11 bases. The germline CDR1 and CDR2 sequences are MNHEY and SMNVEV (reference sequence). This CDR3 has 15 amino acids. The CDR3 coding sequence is TGTGCCAGCAGTTTAGCGGGGGCCCACACAGATACGCAGTATTTT. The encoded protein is CASSLAGAHTDTQYF.

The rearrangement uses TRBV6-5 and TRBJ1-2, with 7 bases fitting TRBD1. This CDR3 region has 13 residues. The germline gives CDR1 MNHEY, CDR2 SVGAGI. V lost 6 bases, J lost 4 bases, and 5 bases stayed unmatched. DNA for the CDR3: TGTGCCAGCAGAAGGACAGGCACCTATGGCTACACCTTC. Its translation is CASRRTGTYGYTF.

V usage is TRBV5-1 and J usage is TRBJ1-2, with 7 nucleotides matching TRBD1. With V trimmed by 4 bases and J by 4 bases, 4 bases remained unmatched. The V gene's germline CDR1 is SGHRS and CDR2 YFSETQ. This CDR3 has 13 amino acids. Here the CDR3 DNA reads TGCGCCAGCAGCCCCGGGACAGTCTATGGCTACACCTTC. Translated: CASSPGTVYGYTF.

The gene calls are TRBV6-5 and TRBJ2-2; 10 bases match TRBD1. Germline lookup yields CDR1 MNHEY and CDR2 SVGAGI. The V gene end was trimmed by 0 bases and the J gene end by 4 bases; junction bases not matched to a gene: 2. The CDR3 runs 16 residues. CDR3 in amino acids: CASSYSRTGGTGELFF. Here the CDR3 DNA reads TGTGCCAGCAGTTACTCTCGGACAGGGGGCACCGGGGAGCTGTTTTTT.

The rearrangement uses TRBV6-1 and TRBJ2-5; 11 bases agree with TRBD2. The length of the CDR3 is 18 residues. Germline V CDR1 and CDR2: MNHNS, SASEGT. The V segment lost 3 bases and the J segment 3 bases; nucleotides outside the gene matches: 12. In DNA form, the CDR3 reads TGTGCCAGCAGTGATGTATTAGCGGGAGGGCCGGGGAAAGAGACCCAGTACTTC. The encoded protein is CASSDVLAGGPGKETQYF.

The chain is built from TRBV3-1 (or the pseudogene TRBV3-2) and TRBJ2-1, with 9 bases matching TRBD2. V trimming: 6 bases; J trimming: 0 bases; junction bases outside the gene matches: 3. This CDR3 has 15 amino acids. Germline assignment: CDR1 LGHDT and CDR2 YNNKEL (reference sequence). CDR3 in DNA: TGTGCCAGCAGAAGTAGCGGGAGCTCCTACAATGAGCAGTTCTTC. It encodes CASRSSGSSYNEQFF.

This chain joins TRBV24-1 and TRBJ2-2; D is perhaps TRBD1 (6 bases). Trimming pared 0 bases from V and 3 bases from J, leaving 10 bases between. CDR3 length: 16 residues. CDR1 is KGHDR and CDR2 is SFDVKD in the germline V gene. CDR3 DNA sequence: TGTGCCACCAGTGATTTGAAACAGGGAGACACCGGGGAGCTGTTTTTT. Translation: CATSDLKQGDTGELFF.

CDR3 bases: TGCGCCAGCAGCCAAGGACAGGGGTTGGGAGAGACCCAGTACTTC. Translating gives CASSQGQGLGETQYF. This rearrangement joins TRBV4-1 to TRBJ2-5, with TRBD1 identical over 8 bases. The trim removed 1 base at V and 4 bases at J, leaving 5 bases unmatched. There are 15 residues in the CDR3. Germline V gives CDR1 MGHRA, CDR2 YSYEKL.

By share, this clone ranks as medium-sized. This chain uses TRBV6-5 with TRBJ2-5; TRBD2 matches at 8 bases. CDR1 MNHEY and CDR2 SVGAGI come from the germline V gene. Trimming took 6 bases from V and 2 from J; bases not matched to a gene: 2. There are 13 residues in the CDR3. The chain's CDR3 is CASRAGEQETQYF. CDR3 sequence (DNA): TGTGCCAGCAGAGCGGGGGAGCAAGAGACCCAGTACTTC.

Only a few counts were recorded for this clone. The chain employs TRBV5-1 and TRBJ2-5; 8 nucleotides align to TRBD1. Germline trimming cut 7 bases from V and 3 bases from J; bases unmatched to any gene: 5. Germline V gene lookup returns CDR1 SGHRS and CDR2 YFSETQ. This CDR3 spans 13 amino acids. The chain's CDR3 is CASRGTGEETQYF. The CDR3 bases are TGCGCCAGCCGTGGGACAGGAGAAGAGACCCAGTACTTC.

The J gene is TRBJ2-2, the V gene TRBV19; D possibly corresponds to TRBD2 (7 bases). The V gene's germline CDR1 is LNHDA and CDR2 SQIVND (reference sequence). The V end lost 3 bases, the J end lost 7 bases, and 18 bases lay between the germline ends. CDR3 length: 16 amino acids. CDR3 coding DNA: TGTGCCAGTAGTATGAGACGGGGGGCCCCGGTCGGGGAGCTGTTTTTT. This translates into CASSMRRGAPVGELFF. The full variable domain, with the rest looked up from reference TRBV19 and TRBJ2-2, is DGGITQSPKYLFRKEGQNVTLSCEQNLNHDAMYWYRQDPGQGLRLIYYSQIVNDFQKGDIAEGYSVSREKKESFPLTVTSAQKNPTAFYLCASSMRRGAPVGELFFGEGSRLTVL.

DNA for the CDR3: TGTGCCAGCAGCCAAGATCGGGGACAGGGTATATCGCGGGGCTACACCTTC. As protein: CASSQDRGQGISRGYTF. The chain is built from TRBV14 and TRBJ1-2, with 9 bases that match TRBD1. CDR1 is SGHDN and CDR2 is FVKESK in the germline V gene. The CDR3 has 17 residues. Losses at the gene ends were 0 bases for V and 8 bases for J; bases not matched to a gene: 13.

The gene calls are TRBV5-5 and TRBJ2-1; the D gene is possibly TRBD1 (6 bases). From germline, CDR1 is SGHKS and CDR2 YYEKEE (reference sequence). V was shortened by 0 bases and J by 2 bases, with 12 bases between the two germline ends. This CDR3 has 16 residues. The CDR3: CASSLVGRGTYNEQFF. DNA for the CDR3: TGTGCCAGCAGCTTGGTTGGCAGGGGTACCTACAATGAGCAGTTCTTC.

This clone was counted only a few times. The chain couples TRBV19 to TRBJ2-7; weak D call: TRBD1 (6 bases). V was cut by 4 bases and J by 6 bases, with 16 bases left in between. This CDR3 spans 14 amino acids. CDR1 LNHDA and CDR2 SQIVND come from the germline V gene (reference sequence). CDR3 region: CASSTQGPVGEQYF. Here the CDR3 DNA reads TGTGCCAGTAGTACACAGGGACCCGTGGGCGAGCAGTACTTC.

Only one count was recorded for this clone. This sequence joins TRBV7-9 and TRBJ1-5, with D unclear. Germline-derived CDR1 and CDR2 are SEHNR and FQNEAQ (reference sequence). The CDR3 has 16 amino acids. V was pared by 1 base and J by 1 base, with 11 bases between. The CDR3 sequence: CASSLGAGRSNQPQHF. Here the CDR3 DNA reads TGTGCCAGCAGCTTAGGGGCAGGTAGAAGCAATCAGCCCCAGCATTTT.

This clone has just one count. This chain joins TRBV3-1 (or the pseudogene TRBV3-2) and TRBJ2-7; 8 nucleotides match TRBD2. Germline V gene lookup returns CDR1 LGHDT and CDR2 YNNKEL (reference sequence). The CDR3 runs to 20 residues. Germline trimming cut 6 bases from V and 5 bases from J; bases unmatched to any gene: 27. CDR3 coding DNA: TGTGCCAGCAGATTCTTAATTAGGGAGACGGCCGGGACTAGAGGACACGAGCAGTACTTC. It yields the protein CASRFLIRETAGTRGHEQYF.